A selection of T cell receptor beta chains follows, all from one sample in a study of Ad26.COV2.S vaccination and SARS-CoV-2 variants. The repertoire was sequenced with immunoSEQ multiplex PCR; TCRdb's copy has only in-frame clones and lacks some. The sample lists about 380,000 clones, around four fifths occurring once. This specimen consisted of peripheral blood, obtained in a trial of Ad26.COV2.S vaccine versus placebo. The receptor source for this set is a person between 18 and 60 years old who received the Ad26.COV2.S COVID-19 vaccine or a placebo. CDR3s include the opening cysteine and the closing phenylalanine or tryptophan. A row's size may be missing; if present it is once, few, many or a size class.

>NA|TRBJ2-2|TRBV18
CASSLGKNTGELFF
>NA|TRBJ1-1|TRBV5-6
CASSRWGVREAFF
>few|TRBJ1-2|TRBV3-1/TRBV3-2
CASSRGHTASRYTF
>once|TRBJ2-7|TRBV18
CASSSARGQGNYEQYF
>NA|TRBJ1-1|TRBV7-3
CASSLMRYTEAFF
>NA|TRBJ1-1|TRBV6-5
CASAKPSAANTEAFF
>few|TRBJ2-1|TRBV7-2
CASSLSSGSSYNEQFF
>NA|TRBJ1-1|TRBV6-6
CATYLVGSTEAFF
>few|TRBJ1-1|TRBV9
CASSFLLQDTEAFF
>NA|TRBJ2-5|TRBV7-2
CASSFSGLGETQYF
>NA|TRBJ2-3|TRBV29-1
CSVQEDNPSTDTQYF
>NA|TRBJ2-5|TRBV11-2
CASSLVSGLAETQYF
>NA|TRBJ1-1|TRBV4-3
CASSQAVTGFDTEAFF
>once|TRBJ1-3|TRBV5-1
CASSLGPYAVERRKLRNTIYF
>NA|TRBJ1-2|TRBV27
CASSSQGGLNYGYTF
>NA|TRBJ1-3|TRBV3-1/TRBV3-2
CASSQVPGNTIYF
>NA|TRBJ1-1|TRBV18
CASSPGLGNTEAFF
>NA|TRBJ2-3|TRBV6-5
CASSYSPLALHTQYF
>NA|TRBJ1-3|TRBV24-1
CATSDAGNTIYF
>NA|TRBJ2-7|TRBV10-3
CAIIPWGSEQYF
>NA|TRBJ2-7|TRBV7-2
CASSLSAPPYEQYF
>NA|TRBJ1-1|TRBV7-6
CASSFAGGNMNTEAFF
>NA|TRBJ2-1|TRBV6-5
CASSYSTGYEQFF
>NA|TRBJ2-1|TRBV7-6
CASSFGLGTSVYNEQFF
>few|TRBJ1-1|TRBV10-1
CASSESRGRNTEAFF
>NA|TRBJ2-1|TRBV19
CASSYPSGNEQFF
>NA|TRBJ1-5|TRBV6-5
CASSPRDGRNQPQHF
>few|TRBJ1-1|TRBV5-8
CASSGRVMNTEAFF
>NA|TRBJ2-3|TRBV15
CATSRVGTQYF